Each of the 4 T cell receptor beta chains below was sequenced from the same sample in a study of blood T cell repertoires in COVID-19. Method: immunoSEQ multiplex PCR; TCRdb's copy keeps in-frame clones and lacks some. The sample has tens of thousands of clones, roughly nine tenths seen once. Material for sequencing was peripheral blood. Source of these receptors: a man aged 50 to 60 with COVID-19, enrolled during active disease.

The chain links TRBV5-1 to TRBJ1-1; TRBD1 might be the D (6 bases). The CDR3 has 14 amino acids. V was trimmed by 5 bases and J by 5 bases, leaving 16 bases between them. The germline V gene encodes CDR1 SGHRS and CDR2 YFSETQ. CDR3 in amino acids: CASSSGTRGTEAFF. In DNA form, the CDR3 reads TGCGCCAGCAGTTCCGGGACACGGGGTACTGAAGCTTTCTTT.

CDR3 bases: TGTGCCAGCAGTTTGGTCAGGGACACTGAAGCTTTCTTT. Translated: CASSLVRDTEAFF. This rearrangement joins TRBV27 to TRBJ1-1, with D possibly TRBD1 on 5 matching bases. V was trimmed by 3 bases and J by 3 bases, leaving 8 bases between them. Germline values: CDR1 MNHEY, CDR2 SMNVEV (reference sequence). This CDR3 comprises 13 residues.

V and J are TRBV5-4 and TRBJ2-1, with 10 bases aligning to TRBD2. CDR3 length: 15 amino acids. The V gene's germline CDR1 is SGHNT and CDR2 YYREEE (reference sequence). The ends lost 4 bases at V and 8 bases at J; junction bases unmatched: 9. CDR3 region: CASSLSSGGMYEQFF. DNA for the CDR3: TGTGCCAGCAGCCTTTCTAGCGGGGGCATGTATGAGCAGTTCTTC.

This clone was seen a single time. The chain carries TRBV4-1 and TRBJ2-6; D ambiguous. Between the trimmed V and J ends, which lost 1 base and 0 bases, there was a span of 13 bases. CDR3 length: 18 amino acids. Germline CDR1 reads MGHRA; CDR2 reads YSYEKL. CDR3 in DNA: TGCGCCAGCAGCCAAGGGGCCAGCTTTAACTCTGGGGCCAACGTCCTGACTTTC. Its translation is CASSQGASFNSGANVLTF.